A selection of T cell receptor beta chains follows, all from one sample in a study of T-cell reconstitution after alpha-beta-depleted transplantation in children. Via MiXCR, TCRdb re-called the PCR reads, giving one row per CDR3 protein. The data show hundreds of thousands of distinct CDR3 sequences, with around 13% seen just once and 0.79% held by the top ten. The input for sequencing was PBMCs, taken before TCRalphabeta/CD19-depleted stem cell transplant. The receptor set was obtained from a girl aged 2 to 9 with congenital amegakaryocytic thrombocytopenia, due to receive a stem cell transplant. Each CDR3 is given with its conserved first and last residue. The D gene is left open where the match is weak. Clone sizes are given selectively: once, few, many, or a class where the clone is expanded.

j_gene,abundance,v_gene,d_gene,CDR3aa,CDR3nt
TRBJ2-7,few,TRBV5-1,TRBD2,CATAQGLEYYEQYF,TGCGCCACCGCCCAAGGACTAGAATACTACGAGCAGTACTTC
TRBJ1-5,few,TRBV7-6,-,CASSLYTGDQPQHF,TGTGCCAGCAGCTTATACACAGGAGATCAGCCCCAGCATTTT
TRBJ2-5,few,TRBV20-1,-,CSARSDGTPSEQETQYF,TGCAGTGCTAGATCAGACGGGACGCCCAGTGAACAAGAGACCCAGTACTTC
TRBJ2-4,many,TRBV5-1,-,CASRLANIQYF,TGCGCCAGCAGACTCGCAAACATTCAGTACTTC
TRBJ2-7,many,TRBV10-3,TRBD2,CAISDGTSSYEQYF,TGTGCCATCAGTGACGGGACTAGCTCCTACGAGCAGTACTTC
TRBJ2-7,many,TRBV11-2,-,CASSLDSPTTIGSYEQYF,TGTGCCAGCAGCTTAGATTCTCCGACCACGATAGGGTCCTACGAGCAGTACTTC
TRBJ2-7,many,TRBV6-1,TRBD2,CASSRTSGGKYEQYF,TGTGCCAGCAGTCGGACTAGCGGAGGGAAGTACGAGCAGTACTTC
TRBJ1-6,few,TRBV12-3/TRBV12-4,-,CASSLIGDGRSNSPLHF,TGTGCCAGCAGCCTAATCGGGGATGGGAGATCGAATTCACCCCTCCACTTT
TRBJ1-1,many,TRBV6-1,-,CASSAQGDGTEAFF,TGTGCCAGCAGTGCGCAGGGTGATGGAACTGAAGCTTTCTTT
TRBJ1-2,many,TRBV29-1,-,CSVEDPGGGYTF,TGCAGCGTTGAAGATCCCGGGGGAGGCTACACCTTC
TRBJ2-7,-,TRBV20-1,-,CSARDVGTSYEQYF,TGCAGTGCTAGAGATGTGGGAACCTCCTACGAGCAGTACTTC
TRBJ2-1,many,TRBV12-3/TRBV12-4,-,CASRTLDGTEQFF,TGTGCCAGCAGGACTCTAGACGGAACCGAGCAGTTCTTC
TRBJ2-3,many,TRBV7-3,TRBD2,CASSLNPGGADTQYF,TGTGCCAGCAGCTTAAATCCGGGGGGGGCAGATACGCAGTATTTT
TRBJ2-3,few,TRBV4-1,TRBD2,CASSPRTSGRTSSTDTQYF,TGCGCCAGCAGCCCCCGGACTAGCGGGAGGACCTCTAGCACAGATACGCAGTATTTT
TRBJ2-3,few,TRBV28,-,CASSFLDRDTQYF,TGTGCCAGCAGTTTCCTCGATCGAGATACGCAGTATTTT
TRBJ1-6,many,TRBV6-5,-,CASSYSLVRNSPLHF,TGTGCCAGCAGTTACTCGTTGGTTAGGAATTCACCCCTCCACTTT
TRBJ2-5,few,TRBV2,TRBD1,CARGQGKETQYF,TGTGCCAGGGGACAGGGGAAAGAGACCCAGTACTTC
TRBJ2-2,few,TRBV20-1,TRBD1,CSALDREQRWAGELFF,TGCAGTGCTTTGGACAGGGAGCAGCGGTGGGCCGGGGAGCTGTTTTTT
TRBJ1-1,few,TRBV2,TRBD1,CASRATGWPMNTEAFF,TGTGCCAGCAGGGCGACAGGGTGGCCCATGAACACTGAAGCTTTCTTT